This is a list of T cell receptor beta chains from one sample in a study of blood T cell repertoires in COVID-19. TCRdb's table, derived via immunoSEQ multiplex PCR, lists solely in-frame clones and lacks some. The table includes tens of thousands of clones, 80% to 85% detected once. Sequenced input: peripheral blood. These receptors all stem from a man older than 75 with acute or convalescent COVID-19. The CDR3 runs from the conserved cysteine through the conserved F or W. The D gene is left open where the match is weak. Part of the rows lack a size; the others show once, few, many or a class for expanded clones.

cdr3_nt: TGTGCCAGCAGCTTAGACCTAGCGGTCTCCTACGAGCAGTACTTC
cdr3_aa: CASSLDLAVSYEQYF
d_call: TRBD2
v_call: TRBV11-2
clone_size: .
j_call: TRBJ2-7

cdr3_nt: TGTGCCAGCAGTTGGACAGGGGAAGACACTGAAGCTTTCTTT
cdr3_aa: CASSWTGEDTEAFF
d_call: TRBD1
v_call: TRBV27
clone_size: .
j_call: TRBJ1-1

cdr3_nt: TGCGCCAGCAGGGGGAGGGGGAATTCACCCCTCCACTTT
cdr3_aa: CASRGRGNSPLHF
d_call: .
v_call: TRBV10-2
clone_size: .
j_call: TRBJ1-6

cdr3_nt: TGTGCCAGCAGCCCCTGGAGTAACAGAAACACCATATATTTT
cdr3_aa: CASSPWSNRNTIYF
d_call: .
v_call: TRBV4-2
clone_size: .
j_call: TRBJ1-3

cdr3_nt: TGCGCCAGCAGCCAAGATCCCGGACAGGCAGAGACCCAGTACTTC
cdr3_aa: CASSQDPGQAETQYF
d_call: TRBD1
v_call: TRBV4-1
clone_size: few
j_call: TRBJ2-5

cdr3_nt: TGTGCCAGCAGCCGAGGGACAGGGATGGACACTGAAGCTTTCTTT
cdr3_aa: CASSRGTGMDTEAFF
d_call: TRBD1
v_call: TRBV5-5
clone_size: .
j_call: TRBJ1-1

cdr3_nt: TGTGCCAGCAGTTCCGGACAGGGGAACACTGAAGCTTTCTTT
cdr3_aa: CASSSGQGNTEAFF
d_call: TRBD1
v_call: TRBV6-6
clone_size: .
j_call: TRBJ1-1

cdr3_nt: TGTGCCAGCACCCTCGGTGGGGGGATGGCAGATACGCAGTATTTT
cdr3_aa: CASTLGGGMADTQYF
d_call: .
v_call: TRBV6-5
clone_size: .
j_call: TRBJ2-3

cdr3_nt: TGTGCCAGCAGCTTAGGGCAGACTAGCGGGAGCACAGATACGCAGTATTTT
cdr3_aa: CASSLGQTSGSTDTQYF
d_call: TRBD2
v_call: TRBV11-3
clone_size: once
j_call: TRBJ2-3

cdr3_nt: TGCGCCAGCAGCCAAGTAGGTAGGGCCGGGATGAGCACCGGGGAGCTGTTTTTT
cdr3_aa: CASSQVGRAGMSTGELFF
d_call: .
v_call: TRBV4-1
clone_size: .
j_call: TRBJ2-2

cdr3_nt: TGTGCCAGCAGCCAGCTAGCGGTGTACAATGAGCAGTTCTTC
cdr3_aa: CASSQLAVYNEQFF
d_call: TRBD2
v_call: TRBV3-1/TRBV3-2
clone_size: .
j_call: TRBJ2-1

cdr3_nt: TGTGCCAGCAGCTCGGTCGCGCTCACAGATACGCAGTATTTT
cdr3_aa: CASSSVALTDTQYF
d_call: .
v_call: TRBV5-6
clone_size: .
j_call: TRBJ2-3

cdr3_nt: TGTGCCAGCAGGTTAGGAGGAGGAGGCACTGAAGCTTTCTTT
cdr3_aa: CASRLGGGGTEAFF
d_call: .
v_call: TRBV7-9
clone_size: .
j_call: TRBJ1-1

cdr3_nt: TGTGCCAGCAGCTTGGCAGGGGTGGCCTATGGCTACACCTTC
cdr3_aa: CASSLAGVAYGYTF
d_call: .
v_call: TRBV5-6
clone_size: .
j_call: TRBJ1-2

cdr3_nt: TGCGCCAGCAGCCAACCCCTGGCAGGGCAACGTGGGGCCAACGTCCTGACTTTC
cdr3_aa: CASSQPLAGQRGANVLTF
d_call: .
v_call: TRBV4-1
clone_size: .
j_call: TRBJ2-6

cdr3_nt: TGTGCCAGCAGTGAAAGGGAGGGCCGGTACGAGCAGTACTTC
cdr3_aa: CASSEREGRYEQYF
d_call: TRBD2
v_call: TRBV2
clone_size: once
j_call: TRBJ2-7

cdr3_nt: TGTGCCAGCACCCCCGGGCGGGCAGTAAAACTGTTTTTT
cdr3_aa: CASTPGRAVKLFF
d_call: .
v_call: TRBV2
clone_size: .
j_call: TRBJ1-4

cdr3_nt: TGTGCCAGCAGCCCTCTCTTTCGCACAGATACGCAGTATTTT
cdr3_aa: CASSPLFRTDTQYF
d_call: .
v_call: TRBV27
clone_size: .
j_call: TRBJ2-3

cdr3_nt: TGTGCCAGCAGCTTAGGAGGGAGTTTAACCGGGGAGCTGTTTTTT
cdr3_aa: CASSLGGSLTGELFF
d_call: .
v_call: TRBV7-2
clone_size: few
j_call: TRBJ2-2

cdr3_nt: TGTGCCAGCAGCTCTCGTCCTGGAGGGATAGCGACCCAGTACTTC
cdr3_aa: CASSSRPGGIATQYF
d_call: .
v_call: TRBV11-1
clone_size: .
j_call: TRBJ2-5

cdr3_nt: TGTGCCAGCAGCTTAGGGGCTGTCCATGAGCAGTTCTTC
cdr3_aa: CASSLGAVHEQFF
d_call: .
v_call: TRBV11-3
clone_size: few
j_call: TRBJ2-1

cdr3_nt: TGTGCCAGCAGTCGCCGACAGGGGACAGGCACCGGGGAGCTGTTTTTT
cdr3_aa: CASSRRQGTGTGELFF
d_call: TRBD1
v_call: TRBV6-2/TRBV6-3
clone_size: many
j_call: TRBJ2-2

cdr3_nt: TGTGCCAGCAGCCCGCCAGGGGGAGAGACCCAGTACTTC
cdr3_aa: CASSPPGGETQYF
d_call: TRBD1
v_call: TRBV7-2
clone_size: .
j_call: TRBJ2-5

cdr3_nt: TGTGCCAGCTCCGAACAGGGTAGCAATCAGCCCCAGCATTTT
cdr3_aa: CASSEQGSNQPQHF
d_call: .
v_call: TRBV18
clone_size: .
j_call: TRBJ1-5

cdr3_nt: TGTGCCAGCAGCTTTGACCGGGACGAGCAGTACTTC
cdr3_aa: CASSFDRDEQYF
d_call: .
v_call: TRBV7-9
clone_size: .
j_call: TRBJ2-7

cdr3_nt: TGCGCCAGCAGCCCCATGGAACAGCAGAACACCGGGGAGCTGTTTTTT
cdr3_aa: CASSPMEQQNTGELFF
d_call: .
v_call: TRBV5-1
clone_size: few
j_call: TRBJ2-2

cdr3_nt: TGTGCCAGCAGTTTGATGACAGGGTCCTACGAGCAGTACTTC
cdr3_aa: CASSLMTGSYEQYF
d_call: TRBD1
v_call: TRBV27
clone_size: .
j_call: TRBJ2-7

cdr3_nt: TGTGCCAGCAGCCAAGAGTCTAGCGGGAGCATTGGGTCCTACAATGAGCAGTTCTTC
cdr3_aa: CASSQESSGSIGSYNEQFF
d_call: TRBD2
v_call: TRBV4-2
clone_size: once
j_call: TRBJ2-1

cdr3_nt: TGTGCCAGCAGTTCTCCCGGGACAGGGGCACGGGATGAGCAGTTCTTC
cdr3_aa: CASSSPGTGARDEQFF
d_call: TRBD1
v_call: TRBV28
clone_size: .
j_call: TRBJ2-1

cdr3_nt: TGTGCCAGCAGCTTAGCTGGGGGGGGTAATCAGCCCCAGCATTTT
cdr3_aa: CASSLAGGGNQPQHF
d_call: .
v_call: TRBV11-2
clone_size: few
j_call: TRBJ1-5

cdr3_nt: TGTGCCAGCAGTGCACAGGGTCGCACAGATACGCAGTATTTT
cdr3_aa: CASSAQGRTDTQYF
d_call: .
v_call: TRBV25-1
clone_size: .
j_call: TRBJ2-3

cdr3_nt: TGTGCCAGCAGACAACAAGGTGCGGACACCGGGGAGCTGTTTTTT
cdr3_aa: CASRQQGADTGELFF
d_call: .
v_call: TRBV6-5
clone_size: few
j_call: TRBJ2-2

cdr3_nt: TGTGCCAGCAGCCTTTCCAGTGCAACTAATGAAAAACTGTTTTTT
cdr3_aa: CASSLSSATNEKLFF
d_call: .
v_call: TRBV4-2
clone_size: .
j_call: TRBJ1-4

cdr3_nt: TGTGCCAGCAGCTCACCGGGACAAAGGTCCTACGAGCAGTACTTC
cdr3_aa: CASSSPGQRSYEQYF
d_call: .
v_call: TRBV7-9
clone_size: .
j_call: TRBJ2-7

cdr3_nt: TGTGCCAGCAGCCTAGCGGGCCTTCCCTACGAGCAGTACTTC
cdr3_aa: CASSLAGLPYEQYF
d_call: TRBD2
v_call: TRBV14
clone_size: .
j_call: TRBJ2-7

cdr3_nt: TGTGCCAGCAGCCGCTCAGGGAGGGAAGCTTTCTTT
cdr3_aa: CASSRSGREAFF
d_call: .
v_call: TRBV7-8
clone_size: .
j_call: TRBJ1-1

cdr3_nt: TGTGCCAGCAGTAACGGGGGGAACACTGAAGCTTTCTTT
cdr3_aa: CASSNGGNTEAFF
d_call: .
v_call: TRBV6-5
clone_size: .
j_call: TRBJ1-1

cdr3_nt: TGTGCCAGCAGTGAAGCGCGGGGGGCGAGCAATCAGCCCCAGCATTTT
cdr3_aa: CASSEARGASNQPQHF
d_call: .
v_call: TRBV2
clone_size: .
j_call: TRBJ1-5

cdr3_nt: TGTGCCTGGAGTGTACATTATGTAGGGGTCAACAATCAGCCCCAGCATTTT
cdr3_aa: CAWSVHYVGVNNQPQHF
d_call: .
v_call: TRBV30
clone_size: once
j_call: TRBJ1-5

cdr3_nt: TGCGCCAGCAGCTTGCCCCAGGGAACGCAAGAGACCCAGTACTTC
cdr3_aa: CASSLPQGTQETQYF
d_call: .
v_call: TRBV5-1
clone_size: .
j_call: TRBJ2-5

cdr3_nt: TGTGCCAGCTATTACAGGGGGAACACTGAAGCTTTCTTT
cdr3_aa: CASYYRGNTEAFF
d_call: TRBD1
v_call: TRBV6-5
clone_size: .
j_call: TRBJ1-1

cdr3_nt: TGTGCCAGCTCACCAGAGATGCTGGTCCCTGAAGCTTTCTTT
cdr3_aa: CASSPEMLVPEAFF
d_call: .
v_call: TRBV18
clone_size: once
j_call: TRBJ1-1

cdr3_nt: TGTGCCAGCAGTTTACCCGGACAGGGACGCGGCTACACCTTC
cdr3_aa: CASSLPGQGRGYTF
d_call: TRBD1
v_call: TRBV28
clone_size: .
j_call: TRBJ1-2

cdr3_nt: TGTGCCTGGAGAAAGGGAGGGAACACCGGGGAGCTGTTTTTT
cdr3_aa: CAWRKGGNTGELFF
d_call: .
v_call: TRBV30
clone_size: .
j_call: TRBJ2-2

cdr3_nt: TGTGCCAGCAGTTATAACCCCCCACGGGGTACGCAGTATTTT
cdr3_aa: CASSYNPPRGTQYF
d_call: .
v_call: TRBV6-2/TRBV6-3
clone_size: .
j_call: TRBJ2-3

cdr3_nt: TGTGCCAGCAGTTACACCACAGGGGGCAAGACCATTCAGTACTTC
cdr3_aa: CASSYTTGGKTIQYF
d_call: TRBD1
v_call: TRBV6-2/TRBV6-3
clone_size: once
j_call: TRBJ2-4

cdr3_nt: TGCAGCGCCGGGACAGGGGGCTCTGGCTACACCTTC
cdr3_aa: CSAGTGGSGYTF
d_call: TRBD1
v_call: TRBV29-1
clone_size: .
j_call: TRBJ1-2